The TCR beta chain under discussion was sequenced for a study of immune evolution from preneoplasia to lung adenocarcinoma. Study-level results: T cell clonality was higher in KRAS-mutant than EGFR-mutant or wild-type nodules.

Germline assignment: CDR1 LNHDA and CDR2 SQIVND (reference sequence). With 3 bases removed from V and 0 bases from J, the gap between germline ends came to 13 bases. This CDR3 region has 16 residues. Produced via immunoSEQ multiplex PCR; TCRdb's table is partial and in-frame only. Here the sample spans around 6,200 clones, about 81% being singletons. Comment on this clone: Its specificity is unknown.

This receptor was obtained from a person aged 45-60 years with lung adenocarcinoma. The sample consisted of FFPE invasive lung adenocarcinoma tissue. V and J are TRBV19 and TRBJ2-3; D not resolved. The CDR3 protein is CASSMGMVPSTDTQYF. CDR3 nucleotides: TGTGCCAGTAGTATGGGTATGGTTCCGAGCACAGATACGCAGTATTTT.